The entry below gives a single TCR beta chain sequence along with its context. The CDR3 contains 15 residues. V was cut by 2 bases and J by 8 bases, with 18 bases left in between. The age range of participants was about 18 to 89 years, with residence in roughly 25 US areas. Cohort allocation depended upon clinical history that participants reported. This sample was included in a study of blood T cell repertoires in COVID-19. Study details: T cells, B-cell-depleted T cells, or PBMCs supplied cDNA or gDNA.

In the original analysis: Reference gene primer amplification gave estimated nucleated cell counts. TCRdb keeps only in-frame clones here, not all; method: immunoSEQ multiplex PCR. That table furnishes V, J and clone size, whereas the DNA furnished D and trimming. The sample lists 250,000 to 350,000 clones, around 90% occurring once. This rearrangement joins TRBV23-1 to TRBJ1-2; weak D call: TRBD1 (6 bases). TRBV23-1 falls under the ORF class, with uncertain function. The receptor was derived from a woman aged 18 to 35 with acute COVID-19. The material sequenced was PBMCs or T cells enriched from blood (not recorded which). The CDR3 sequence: CASSQRRVGGWGYTF. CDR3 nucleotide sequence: TGCGCCAGCAGTCAACGTAGGGTAGGGGGTTGGGGCTACACCTTC.